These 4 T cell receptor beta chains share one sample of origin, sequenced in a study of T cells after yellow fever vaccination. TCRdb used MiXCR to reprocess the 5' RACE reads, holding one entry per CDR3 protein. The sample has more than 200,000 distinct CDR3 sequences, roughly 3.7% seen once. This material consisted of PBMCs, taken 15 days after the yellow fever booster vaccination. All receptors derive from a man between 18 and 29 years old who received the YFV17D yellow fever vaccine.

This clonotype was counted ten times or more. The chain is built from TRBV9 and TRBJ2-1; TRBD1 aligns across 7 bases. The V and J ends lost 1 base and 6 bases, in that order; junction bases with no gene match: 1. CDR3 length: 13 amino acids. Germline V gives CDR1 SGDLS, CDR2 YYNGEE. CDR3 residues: CASSVTGANEQFF. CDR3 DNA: TGTGCCAGCAGCGTAACAGGGGCCAATGAGCAGTTCTTC.

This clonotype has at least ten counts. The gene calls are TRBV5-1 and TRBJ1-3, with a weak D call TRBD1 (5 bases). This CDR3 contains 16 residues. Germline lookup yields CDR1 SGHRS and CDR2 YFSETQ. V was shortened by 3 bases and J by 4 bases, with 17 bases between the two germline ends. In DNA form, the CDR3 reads TGCGCCAGCAGCTCGCCTCCTGGGGGAGCGGGAAACACCATATATTTT. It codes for CASSSPPGGAGNTIYF.

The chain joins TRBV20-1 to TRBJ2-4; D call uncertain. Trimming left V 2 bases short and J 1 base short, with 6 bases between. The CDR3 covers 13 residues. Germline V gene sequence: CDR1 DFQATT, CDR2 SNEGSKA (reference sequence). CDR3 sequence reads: CSARHPAKNIQYF. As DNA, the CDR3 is TGCAGTGCTAGACATCCGGCCAAAAACATTCAGTACTTC.

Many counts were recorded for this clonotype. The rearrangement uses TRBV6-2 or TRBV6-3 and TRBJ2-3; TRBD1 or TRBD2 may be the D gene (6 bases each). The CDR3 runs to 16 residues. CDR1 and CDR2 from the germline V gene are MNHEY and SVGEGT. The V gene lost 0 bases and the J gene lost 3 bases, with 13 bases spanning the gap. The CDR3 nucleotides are TGTGCCAGCAGTTACTCCTACGGGGGCGGGACAGATACGCAGTATTTT. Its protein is CASSYSYGGGTDTQYF.